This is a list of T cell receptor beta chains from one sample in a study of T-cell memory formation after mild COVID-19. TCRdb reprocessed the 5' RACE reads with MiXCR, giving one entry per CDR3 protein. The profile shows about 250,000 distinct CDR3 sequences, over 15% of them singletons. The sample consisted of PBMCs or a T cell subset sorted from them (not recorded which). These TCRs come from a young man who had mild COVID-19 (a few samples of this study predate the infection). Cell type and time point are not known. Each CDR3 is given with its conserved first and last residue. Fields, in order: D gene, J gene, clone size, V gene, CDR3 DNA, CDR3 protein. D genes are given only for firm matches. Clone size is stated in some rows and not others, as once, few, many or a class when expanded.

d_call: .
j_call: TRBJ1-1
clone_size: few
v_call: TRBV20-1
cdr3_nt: TGCAGTGCTAGAGGTCCAGGGAACACTGAAGCTTTCTTT
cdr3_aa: CSARGPGNTEAFF

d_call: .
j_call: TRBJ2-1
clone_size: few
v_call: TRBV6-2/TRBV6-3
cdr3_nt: TGTGCCAGCACTACCGTCCCACCTGAGCAGTTCTTC
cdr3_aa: CASTTVPPEQFF

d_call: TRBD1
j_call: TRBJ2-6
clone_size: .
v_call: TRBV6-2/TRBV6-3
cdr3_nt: TGTGCCAGCAGTTACCACACAGGGGCCGGGGCCAACGTCCTGACTTTC
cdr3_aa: CASSYHTGAGANVLTF

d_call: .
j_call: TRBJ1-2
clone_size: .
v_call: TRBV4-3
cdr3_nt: TGCGCCAGCAGCCAAGATGGGATTTACAACTATGGCTACACCTTC
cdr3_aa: CASSQDGIYNYGYTF

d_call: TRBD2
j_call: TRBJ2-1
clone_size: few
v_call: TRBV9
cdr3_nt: TGTGCCAGCAGCGTAGGCGGTGCGGGGGGGTTCCTGGATGAGCAGTTCTTC
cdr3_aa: CASSVGGAGGFLDEQFF

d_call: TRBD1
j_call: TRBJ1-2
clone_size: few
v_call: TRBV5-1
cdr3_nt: TGCGCCAGCAGCTCGCCGGACAGGGGGTCCCGCTATGGCTACACCTTC
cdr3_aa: CASSSPDRGSRYGYTF

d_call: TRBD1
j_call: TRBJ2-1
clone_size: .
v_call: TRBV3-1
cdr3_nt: TGTGCCAGCAGGCTCGGGACAGGGGTTAACAATGAGCAGTTCTTC
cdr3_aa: CASRLGTGVNNEQFF

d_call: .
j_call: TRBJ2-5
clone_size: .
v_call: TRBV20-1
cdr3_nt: TGCAGTGCTAGAAGGGCCCCCCTCGGGGAGACCCAGTACTTC
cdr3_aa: CSARRAPLGETQYF

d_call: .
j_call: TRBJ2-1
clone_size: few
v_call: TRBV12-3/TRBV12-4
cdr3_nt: TGTGCCAGCAGTTTTTGGGGGAAGGGCTACAATGAGCAGTTCTTC
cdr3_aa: CASSFWGKGYNEQFF

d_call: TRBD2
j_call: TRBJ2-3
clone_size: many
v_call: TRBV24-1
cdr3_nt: TGTGCCACCAGTCCTGCTAGCGGGGGGGCAGATACGCAGTATTTT
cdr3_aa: CATSPASGGADTQYF

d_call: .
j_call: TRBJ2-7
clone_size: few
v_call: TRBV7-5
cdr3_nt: .
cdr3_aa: CISVPEASDRVDEQYF

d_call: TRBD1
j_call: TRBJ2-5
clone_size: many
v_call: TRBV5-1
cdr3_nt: TGCGCCAGCAGCGCGACAGGGGGTCGACAAGAGACCCAGTACTTC
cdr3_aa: CASSATGGRQETQYF

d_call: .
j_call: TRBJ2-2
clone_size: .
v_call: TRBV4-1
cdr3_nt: TGCGCCAGCAGCCAGGGTGCTCAGACCGGGGAGCTGTTTTTT
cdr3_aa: CASSQGAQTGELFF

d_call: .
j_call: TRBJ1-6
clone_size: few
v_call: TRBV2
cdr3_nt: TGTGCCTGGGGGGGAGAGAGATCACCCCTCCACTTT
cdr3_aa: CAWGGERSPLHF

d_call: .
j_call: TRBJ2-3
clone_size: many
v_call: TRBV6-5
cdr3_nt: TGTGCCAGCAGTTACTCGGGACACACAGATACGCAGTATTTT
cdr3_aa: CASSYSGHTDTQYF

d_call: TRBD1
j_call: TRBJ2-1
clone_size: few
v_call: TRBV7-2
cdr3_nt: TGTGCCAGCAGCTCCCGGGACAGCGTATACAATGAGCAGTTCTTC
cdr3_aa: CASSSRDSVYNEQFF

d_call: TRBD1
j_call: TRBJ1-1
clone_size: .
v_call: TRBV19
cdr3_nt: TGTGCCACCCCCGAGTCCGGGACAGTGAACACTGAAGCTTTCTTT
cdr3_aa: CATPESGTVNTEAFF

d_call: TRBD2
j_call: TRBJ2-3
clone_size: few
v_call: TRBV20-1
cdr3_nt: TGCAGTGCTAGACTAGCGGGGGGGCCGACAGATACGCAGTATTTT
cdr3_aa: CSARLAGGPTDTQYF

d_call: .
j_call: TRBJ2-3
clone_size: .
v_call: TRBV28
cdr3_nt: TGTGCCAGCACCTTACTCGGGGATACGCAGTATTTT
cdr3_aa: CASTLLGDTQYF

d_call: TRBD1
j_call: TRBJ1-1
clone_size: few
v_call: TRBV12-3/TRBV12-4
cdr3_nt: TGTGCCAGCAATTCCGGGACAGGGACCACTGAAGCTTTCTTT
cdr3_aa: CASNSGTGTTEAFF

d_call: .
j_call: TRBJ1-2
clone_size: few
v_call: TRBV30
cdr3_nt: TGTGCCTGGAGTACAGGGATCTATGGCTACACCTTC
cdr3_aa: CAWSTGIYGYTF

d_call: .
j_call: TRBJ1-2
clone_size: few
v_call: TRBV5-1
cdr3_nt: TGCGCCAGCAGCTTGGCCTTAGGGGGTTCCGTGGAAGGCTACACCTTC
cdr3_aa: CASSLALGGSVEGYTF

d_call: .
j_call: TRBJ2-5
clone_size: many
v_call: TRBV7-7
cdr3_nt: TGTGCTAGCAGCTTAGTCTTGAAGCGGTACCAAGAGACCCAGTACTTC
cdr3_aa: CASSLVLKRYQETQYF

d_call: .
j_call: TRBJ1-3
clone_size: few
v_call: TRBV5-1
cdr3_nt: TGCGCCAGCAGCTTGGCTTTGGGCTCTGGAAACACCATATATTTT
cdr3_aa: CASSLALGSGNTIYF

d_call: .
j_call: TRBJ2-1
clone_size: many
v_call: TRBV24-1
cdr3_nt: TGTGCCACCATGGGGGGCGCACCTTCCAGGCAGTTCTTC
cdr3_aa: CATMGGAPSRQFF

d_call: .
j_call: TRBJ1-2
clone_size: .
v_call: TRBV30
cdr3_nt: TGTGCCTGGAGTGTACAGCAGTACCTGGGCTACACCTTC
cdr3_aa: CAWSVQQYLGYTF

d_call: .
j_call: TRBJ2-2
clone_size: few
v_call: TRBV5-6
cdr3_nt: TGTGCCAGCAGCTTGTTTGCCCGGCAGAACACCGGGGAGCTGTTTTTT
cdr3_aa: CASSLFARQNTGELFF

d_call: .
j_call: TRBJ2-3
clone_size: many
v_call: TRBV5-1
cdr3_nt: TGCGCCAGCAGCCTTGGCAGCTTGGGCCCTTCAGATACGCAGTATTTT
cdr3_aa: CASSLGSLGPSDTQYF

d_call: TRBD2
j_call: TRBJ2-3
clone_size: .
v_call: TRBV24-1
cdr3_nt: TGTGCCACCACGGGAGGGGTTAGCACAGATACGCAGTATTTT
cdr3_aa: CATTGGVSTDTQYF

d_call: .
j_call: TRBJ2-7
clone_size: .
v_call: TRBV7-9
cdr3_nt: TGTGCCAGCAGCTTAGGCCGGGCAGGGATATACGAGCAGTACTTC
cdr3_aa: CASSLGRAGIYEQYF

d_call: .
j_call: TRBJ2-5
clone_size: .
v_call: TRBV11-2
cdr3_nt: TGTGCCAGCAGCCTACGAAGTCAGGGGGAGACCCAGTACTTC
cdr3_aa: CASSLRSQGETQYF

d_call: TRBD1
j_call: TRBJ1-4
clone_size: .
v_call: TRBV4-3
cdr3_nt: TGCGCCAGCAGCCAAGTTGGAGGACAGGGAGAAAAACTGTTTTTT
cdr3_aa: CASSQVGGQGEKLFF

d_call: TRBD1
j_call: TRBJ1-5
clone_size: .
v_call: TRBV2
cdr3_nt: TGTGCCAGGAGGGGGACAGGTTCTTCCCAGCCCCAGCATTTT
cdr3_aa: CARRGTGSSQPQHF

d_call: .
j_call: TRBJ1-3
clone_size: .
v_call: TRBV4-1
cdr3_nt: TGCGCCAGCAGCCAAGATTATGGGGGAAACACCATATATTTT
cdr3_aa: CASSQDYGGNTIYF

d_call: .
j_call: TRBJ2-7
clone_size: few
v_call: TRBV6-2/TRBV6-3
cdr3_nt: TGTGCCAGCAAGGGAGGCAACTCCTACGAGCAGTACTTC
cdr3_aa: CASKGGNSYEQYF

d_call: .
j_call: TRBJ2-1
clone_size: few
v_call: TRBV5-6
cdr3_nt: TGTGCCAGCAGTTCAACAGGTTTTAATGAGCAGTTCTTC
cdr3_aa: CASSSTGFNEQFF

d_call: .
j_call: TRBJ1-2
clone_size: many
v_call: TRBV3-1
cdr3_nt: TGTGCCAGCAGCCTACAGGGTGGTGGTTCTTTTGGCTACACCTTC
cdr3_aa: CASSLQGGGSFGYTF

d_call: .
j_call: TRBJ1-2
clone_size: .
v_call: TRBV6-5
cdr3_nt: TGTGCCAGCAAGGGACAACTCAACTATGGCTACACCTTC
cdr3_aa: CASKGQLNYGYTF

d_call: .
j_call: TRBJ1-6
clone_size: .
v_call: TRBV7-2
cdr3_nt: TGTGCCAGCAGCTTTCGCTCCAGGGTAGGGAATAATTCACCCCTCCACTTT
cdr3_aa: CASSFRSRVGNNSPLHF

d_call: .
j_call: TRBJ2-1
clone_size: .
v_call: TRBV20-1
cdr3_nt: TGCAGTCCCCGGGCAGGGAGTTCCTACAATGAGCAGTTCTTC
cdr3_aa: CSPRAGSSYNEQFF